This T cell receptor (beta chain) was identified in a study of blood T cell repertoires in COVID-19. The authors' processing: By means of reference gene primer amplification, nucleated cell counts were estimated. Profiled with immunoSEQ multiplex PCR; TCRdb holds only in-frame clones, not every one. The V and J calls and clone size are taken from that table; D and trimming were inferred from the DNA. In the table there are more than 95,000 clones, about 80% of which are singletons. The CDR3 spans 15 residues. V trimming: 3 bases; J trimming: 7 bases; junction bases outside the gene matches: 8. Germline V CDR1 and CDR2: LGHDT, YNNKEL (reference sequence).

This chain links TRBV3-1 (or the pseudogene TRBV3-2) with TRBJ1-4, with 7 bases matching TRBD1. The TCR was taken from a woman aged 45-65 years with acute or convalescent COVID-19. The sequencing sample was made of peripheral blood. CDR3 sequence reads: CASSHSRTGIEKLFF. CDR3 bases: TGTGCCAGCAGCCATTCCCGGACAGGAATTGAAAAACTGTTTTTT.